A selection of T cell receptor beta chains follows, all from one sample in a study of blood T cell repertoires in COVID-19. Produced via immunoSEQ multiplex PCR; TCRdb's table is partial and in-frame only. The profile shows about 200,000 clones, more than 75% of them singletons. The sequenced sample was peripheral blood. These receptors were obtained from a woman of 80 years or more with acute or convalescent COVID-19. Both conserved end residues are trimmed from each CDR3.

j_gene,v_gene,CDR3aa
TRBJ2-7,TRBV18,ASSPLKQGWAPF
TRBJ1-4,TRBV28,ASSPGQVVNEKLF
TRBJ1-1,TRBV12-5,ASGLRSTEAF
TRBJ2-5,TRBV7-2,ASGKGSETQY
TRBJ2-2,TRBV7-2,ASSSLAGNGELF
TRBJ1-5,TRBV12-3/TRBV12-4,ASMTQGAQPQH
TRBJ2-5,TRBV3-1/TRBV3-2,ASSSNLQETQY
TRBJ1-2,TRBV21-1,ASRKAGESKGYT
TRBJ2-5,TRBV2,ASSETIAGVAETQY
TRBJ2-2,TRBV24-1,ATSDPRGNTGELF
TRBJ2-3,TRBV27,ASSRDSRTGTDTQY
TRBJ1-5,TRBV7-8,ASSLVLDRDDQPQH
TRBJ1-2,TRBV7-9,ASSSPGQVTYGYT
TRBJ2-3,TRBV6-5,ASTLEQTDTQY
TRBJ2-7,TRBV6-5,ASSYGGARSYEQY
TRBJ1-2,TRBV20-1,SADSNYGYT
TRBJ2-3,TRBV29-1,SVEGLAGVTDTQY